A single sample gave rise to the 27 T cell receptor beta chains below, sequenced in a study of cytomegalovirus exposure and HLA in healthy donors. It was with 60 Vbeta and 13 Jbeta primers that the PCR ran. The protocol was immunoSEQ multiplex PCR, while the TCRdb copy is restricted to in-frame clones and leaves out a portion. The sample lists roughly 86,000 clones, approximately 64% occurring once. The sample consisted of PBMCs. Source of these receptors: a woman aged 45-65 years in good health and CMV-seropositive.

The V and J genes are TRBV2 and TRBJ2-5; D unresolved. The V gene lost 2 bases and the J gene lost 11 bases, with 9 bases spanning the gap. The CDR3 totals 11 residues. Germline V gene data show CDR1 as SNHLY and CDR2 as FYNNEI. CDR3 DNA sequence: TGTGCCAGCAGTGAATATGAGGAGCAGTACTTC. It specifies CASSEYEEQYF.

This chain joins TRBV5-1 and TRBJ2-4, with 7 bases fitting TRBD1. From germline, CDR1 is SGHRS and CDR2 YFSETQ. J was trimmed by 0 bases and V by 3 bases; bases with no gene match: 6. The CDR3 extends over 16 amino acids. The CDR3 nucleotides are TGCGCCAGCAGCTCACAGACAGGGCTAGCCAAAAACATTCAGTACTTC. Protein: CASSSQTGLAKNIQYF.

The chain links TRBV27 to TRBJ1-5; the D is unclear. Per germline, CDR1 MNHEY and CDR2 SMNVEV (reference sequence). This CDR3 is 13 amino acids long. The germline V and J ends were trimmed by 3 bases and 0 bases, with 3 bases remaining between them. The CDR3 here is CASSFYSNQPQHF. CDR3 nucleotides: TGTGCCAGCAGTTTCTATAGCAATCAGCCCCAGCATTTT.

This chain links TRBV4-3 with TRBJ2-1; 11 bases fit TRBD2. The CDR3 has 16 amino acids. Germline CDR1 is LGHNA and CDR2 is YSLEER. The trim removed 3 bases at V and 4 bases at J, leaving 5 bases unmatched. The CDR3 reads CASSHTLAGGYNEQFF. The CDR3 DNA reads TGCGCCAGCAGCCACACTCTAGCGGGGGGATACAATGAGCAGTTCTTC.

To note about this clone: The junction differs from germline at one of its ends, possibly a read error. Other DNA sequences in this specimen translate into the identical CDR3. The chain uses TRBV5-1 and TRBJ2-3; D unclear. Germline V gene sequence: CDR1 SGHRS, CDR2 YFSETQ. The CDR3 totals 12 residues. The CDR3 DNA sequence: TGTGCCAGCTCCCTAAGCACAGATACGCAGTATTTT. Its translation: CASSLSTDTQYF.

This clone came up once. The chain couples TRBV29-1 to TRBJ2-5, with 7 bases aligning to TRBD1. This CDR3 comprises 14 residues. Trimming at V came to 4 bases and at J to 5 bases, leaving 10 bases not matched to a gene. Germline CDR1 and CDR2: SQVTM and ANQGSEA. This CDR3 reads CSVAQTGLLETQYF. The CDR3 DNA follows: TGCAGCGTTGCCCAGACAGGGTTGTTGGAGACCCAGTACTTC.

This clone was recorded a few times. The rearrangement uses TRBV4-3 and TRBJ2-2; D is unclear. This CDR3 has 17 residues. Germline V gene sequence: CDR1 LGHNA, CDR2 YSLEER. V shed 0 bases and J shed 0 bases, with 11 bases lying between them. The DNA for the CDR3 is TGCGCCAGCAGCCAAGATGGCCTTTTCACGAACACCGGGGAGCTGTTTTTT. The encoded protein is CASSQDGLFTNTGELFF.

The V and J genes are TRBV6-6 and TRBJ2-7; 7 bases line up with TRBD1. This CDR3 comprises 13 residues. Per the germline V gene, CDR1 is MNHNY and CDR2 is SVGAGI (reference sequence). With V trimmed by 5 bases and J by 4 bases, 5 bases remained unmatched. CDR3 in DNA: TGTGCCAGCAGTCGTACAGGGGAGTACGAGCAGTACTTC. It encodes CASSRTGEYEQYF.

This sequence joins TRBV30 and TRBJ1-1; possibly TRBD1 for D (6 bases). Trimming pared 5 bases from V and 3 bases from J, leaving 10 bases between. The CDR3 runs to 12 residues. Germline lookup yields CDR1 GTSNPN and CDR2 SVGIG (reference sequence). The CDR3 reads CAWAGADTEAFF. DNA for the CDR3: TGTGCCTGGGCGGGGGCAGACACTGAAGCTTTCTTT.

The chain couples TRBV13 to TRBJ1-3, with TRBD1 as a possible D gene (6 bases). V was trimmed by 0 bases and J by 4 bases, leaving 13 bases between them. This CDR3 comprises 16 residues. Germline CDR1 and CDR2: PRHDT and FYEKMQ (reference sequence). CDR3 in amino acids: CASSLGLGTQGNTIYF. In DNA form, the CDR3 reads TGTGCCAGCAGCTTAGGCCTTGGGACACAAGGAAACACCATATATTTT.

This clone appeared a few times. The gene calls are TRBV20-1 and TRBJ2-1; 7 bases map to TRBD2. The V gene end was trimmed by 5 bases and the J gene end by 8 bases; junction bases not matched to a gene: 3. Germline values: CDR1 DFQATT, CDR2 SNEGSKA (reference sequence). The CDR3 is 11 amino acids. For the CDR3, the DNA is TGCAGTGCTGGACGGGGGGATGAGCAGTTCTTC. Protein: CSAGRGDEQFF.

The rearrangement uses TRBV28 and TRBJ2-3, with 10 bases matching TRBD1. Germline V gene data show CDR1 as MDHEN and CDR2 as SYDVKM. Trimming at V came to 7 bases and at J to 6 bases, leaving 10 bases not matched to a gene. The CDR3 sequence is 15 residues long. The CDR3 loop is CASTLRDRGPDTQYF. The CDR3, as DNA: TGTGCCAGCACCCTCCGGGACAGGGGCCCCGATACGCAGTATTTT.

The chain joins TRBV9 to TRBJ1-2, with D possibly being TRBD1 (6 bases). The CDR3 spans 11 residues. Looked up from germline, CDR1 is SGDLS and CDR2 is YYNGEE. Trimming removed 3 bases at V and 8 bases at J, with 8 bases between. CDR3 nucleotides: TGTGCCAGCAGCGACAGGGAGGGCTACACCTTC. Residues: CASSDREGYTF.

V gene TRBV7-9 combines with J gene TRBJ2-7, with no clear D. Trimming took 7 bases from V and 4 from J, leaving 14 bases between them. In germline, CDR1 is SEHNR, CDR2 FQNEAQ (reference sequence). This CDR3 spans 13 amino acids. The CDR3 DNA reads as TGTGCCAGCATAGAGCAGTCAGGATACGAGCAGTACTTC. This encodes CASIEQSGYEQYF.

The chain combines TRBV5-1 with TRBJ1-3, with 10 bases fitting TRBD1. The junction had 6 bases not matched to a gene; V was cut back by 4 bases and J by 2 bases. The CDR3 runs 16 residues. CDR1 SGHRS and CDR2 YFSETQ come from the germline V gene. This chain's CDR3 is CASSPGTGEAGNTIYF. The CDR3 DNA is TGCGCCAGCAGCCCGGGGACAGGGGAGGCTGGAAACACCATATATTTT.

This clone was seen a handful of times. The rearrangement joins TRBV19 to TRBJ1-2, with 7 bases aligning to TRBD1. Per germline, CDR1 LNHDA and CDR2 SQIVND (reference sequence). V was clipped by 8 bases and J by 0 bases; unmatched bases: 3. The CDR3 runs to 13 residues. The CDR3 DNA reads TGTGCCAGTGAGGGGACAGCTAACTATGGCTACACCTTC. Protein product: CASEGTANYGYTF.

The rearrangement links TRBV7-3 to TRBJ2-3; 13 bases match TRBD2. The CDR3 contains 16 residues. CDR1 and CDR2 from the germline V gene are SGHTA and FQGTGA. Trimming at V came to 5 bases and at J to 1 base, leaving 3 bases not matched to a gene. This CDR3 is CASSPGTSGGTDTQYF. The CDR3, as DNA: TGTGCCAGCAGCCCCGGGACTAGCGGGGGCACAGATACGCAGTATTTT.

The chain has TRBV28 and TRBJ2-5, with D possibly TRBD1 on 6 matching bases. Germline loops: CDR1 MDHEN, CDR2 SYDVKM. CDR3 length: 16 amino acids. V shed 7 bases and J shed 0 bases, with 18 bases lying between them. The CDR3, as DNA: TGTGCCAGCACCGAAGGTGCAGGGGCAAACCAAGAGACCCAGTACTTC. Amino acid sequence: CASTEGAGANQETQYF.

The CDR3, as DNA: TGTGCCAGCAGCCCTAGTCGGGGTGGGGTCCCCTACGAGCAGTACTTC. Its translation: CASSPSRGGVPYEQYF. J is TRBJ2-7 and V is TRBV9, with D possibly TRBD2 on 5 matching bases. The V gene's germline CDR1 is SGDLS and CDR2 YYNGEE. The ends were cut back, 4 bases at V and 2 bases at J, with 19 bases in the middle. This CDR3 is 16 amino acids long.

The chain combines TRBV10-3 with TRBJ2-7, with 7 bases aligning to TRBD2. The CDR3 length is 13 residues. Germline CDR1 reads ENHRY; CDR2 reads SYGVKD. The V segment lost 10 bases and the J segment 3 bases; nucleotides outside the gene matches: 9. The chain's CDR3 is CATSDGEGYEQYF. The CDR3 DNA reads TGTGCCACTTCTGACGGGGAGGGCTACGAGCAGTACTTC.

The CDR3: CASSYRLGQAEAFF. The CDR3 coding sequence is TGTGCCAGCAGCTACAGACTTGGACAGGCTGAAGCTTTCTTT. This chain joins TRBV7-4 and TRBJ1-1; 7 bases align to TRBD1. The CDR3 is 14 residues long. The V gene's germline CDR1 is SGHVT and CDR2 SQSDAQ. V was pared by 4 bases and J by 6 bases, with 8 bases of the junction left unmatched.

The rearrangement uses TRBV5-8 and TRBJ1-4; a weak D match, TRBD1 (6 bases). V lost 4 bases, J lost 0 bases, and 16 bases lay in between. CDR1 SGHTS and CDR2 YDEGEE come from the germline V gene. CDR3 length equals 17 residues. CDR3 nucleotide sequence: TGTGCCAGCAGCCCGGAGACAGGTTTTGCAACTAATGAAAAACTGTTTTTT. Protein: CASSPETGFATNEKLFF.

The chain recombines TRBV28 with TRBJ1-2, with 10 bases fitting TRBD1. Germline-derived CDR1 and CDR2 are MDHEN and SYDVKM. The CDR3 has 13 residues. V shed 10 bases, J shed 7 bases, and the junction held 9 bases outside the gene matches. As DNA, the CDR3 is TGTGCCATACGGGACAGGGGATCGGGTGGCTACACCTTC. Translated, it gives CAIRDRGSGGYTF.

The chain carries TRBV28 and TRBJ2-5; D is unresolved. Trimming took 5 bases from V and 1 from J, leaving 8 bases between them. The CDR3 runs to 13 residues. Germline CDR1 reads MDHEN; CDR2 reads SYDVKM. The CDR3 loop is CASSTAIQETQYF. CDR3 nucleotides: TGTGCCAGCAGTACAGCCATCCAAGAGACCCAGTACTTC. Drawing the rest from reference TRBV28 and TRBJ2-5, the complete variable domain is DVKVTQSSRYLVKRTGEKVFLECVQDMDHENMFWYRQDPGLGLRLIYFSYDVKMKEKGDIPEGYSVSREKKERFSLILESASTNQTSMYLCASSTAIQETQYFGPGTRLLVL.

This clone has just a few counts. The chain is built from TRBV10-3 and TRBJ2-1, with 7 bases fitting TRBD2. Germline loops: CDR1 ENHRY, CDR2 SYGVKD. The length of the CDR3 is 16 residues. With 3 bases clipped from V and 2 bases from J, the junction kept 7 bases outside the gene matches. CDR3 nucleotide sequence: TGTGCCATCAGTGATAAGGGAGGGCTCCCCTACAATGAGCAGTTCTTC. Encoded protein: CAISDKGGLPYNEQFF.

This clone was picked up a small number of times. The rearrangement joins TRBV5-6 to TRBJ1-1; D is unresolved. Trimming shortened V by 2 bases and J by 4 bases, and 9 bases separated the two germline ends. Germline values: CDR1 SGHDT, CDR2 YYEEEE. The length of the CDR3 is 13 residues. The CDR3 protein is CASSFQVGTEAFF. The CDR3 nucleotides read TGTGCCAGCAGCTTTCAGGTGGGCACTGAAGCTTTCTTT.

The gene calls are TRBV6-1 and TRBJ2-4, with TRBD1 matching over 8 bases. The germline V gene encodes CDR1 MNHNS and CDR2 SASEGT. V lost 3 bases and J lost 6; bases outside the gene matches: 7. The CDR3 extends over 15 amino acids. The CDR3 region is CASSESRGQGNIQYF. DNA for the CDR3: TGTGCCAGCAGTGAGTCCAGGGGGCAGGGAAACATTCAGTACTTC.